This T cell receptor (beta chain) was sequenced for a study of blood T cell repertoires in COVID-19. At the level of the study: Nucleic acid was either cDNA or gDNA, and it came from T cells, B-cell-depleted T cells, or PBMCs.

This CDR3 contains 15 residues. J lost 6 bases, V lost 2 bases, and 8 bases had no gene match. Germline V gene lookup returns CDR1 SGHRS and CDR2 YFSETQ. Authors' analysis steps: Researchers report that nucleated cell counts were estimated from reference gene primer amplification. The repertoire was sequenced with immunoSEQ multiplex PCR; TCRdb's copy has only in-frame clones and lacks some. V, J and clone size were drawn from that table, and D and trimming were deduced from the DNA. Of 66,000 or so clones in the sample, about 86% were seen once. Sequenced input: peripheral blood. The chain recombines TRBV5-1 with TRBJ2-1, with TRBD2 identical over 7 bases. This clonotype was obtained from a man in his fifties with active COVID-19. The CDR3 DNA reads TGCGCCAGCAGCTTCACAACCGGGACTACCAATGAGCAGTTCTTC. Protein: CASSFTTGTTNEQFF. Together with reference TRBV5-1 and TRBJ2-1, the CDR3 gives the full variable domain: KAGVTQTPRYLIKTRGQQVTLSCSPISGHRSVSWYQQTPGQGLQFLFEYFSETQRNKGNFPGRFSGRQFSNSRSEMNVSTLELGDSALYLCASSFTTGTTNEQFFGPGTRLTVL.